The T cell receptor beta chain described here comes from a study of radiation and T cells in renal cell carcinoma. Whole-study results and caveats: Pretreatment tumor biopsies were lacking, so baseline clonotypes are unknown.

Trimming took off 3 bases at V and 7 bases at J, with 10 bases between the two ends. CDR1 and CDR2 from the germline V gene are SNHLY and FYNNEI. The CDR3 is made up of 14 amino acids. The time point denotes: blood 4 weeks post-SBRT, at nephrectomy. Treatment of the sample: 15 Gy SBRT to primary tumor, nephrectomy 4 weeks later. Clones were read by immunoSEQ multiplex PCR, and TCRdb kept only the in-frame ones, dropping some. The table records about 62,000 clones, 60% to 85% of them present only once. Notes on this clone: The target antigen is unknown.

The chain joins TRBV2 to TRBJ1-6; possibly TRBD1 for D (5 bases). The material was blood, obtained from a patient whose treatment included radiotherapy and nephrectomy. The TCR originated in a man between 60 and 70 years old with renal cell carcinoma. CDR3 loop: CASSDRTSNSPLHF. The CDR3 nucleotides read TGTGCCAGCAGTGATAGGACATCAAATTCACCCCTCCACTTT.